Listed below are T cell receptor beta chains from one sample, sequenced in a study of control samples from healthy donors and cancer patients. Repertoires were generated with immunoSEQ multiplex PCR, while TCRdb's copy carries only in-frame clones and drops some. Among 200,000 or so clones listed, roughly 94% were seen once. What was sequenced was blood. Receptors were obtained from a man between 50 and 59 years old in good health. CDR3s include the opening cysteine and the closing phenylalanine or tryptophan. A D gene is named only where the DNA matches it firmly. Size values are once, few and many counts, or a class for expanded clones, and some rows have none.

V gene	D gene	clone size	J gene	CDR3 protein	CDR3 DNA
TRBV3-1/TRBV3-2	NA	few	TRBJ2-2	CASSQGGAGGELFF	TGTGCCAGCAGCCAAGGGGGGGCCGGCGGGGAGCTGTTTTTT
TRBV10-2	NA	NA	TRBJ1-5	CASSEYAGYRQPQHF	TGCGCCAGCAGTGAGTATGCAGGGTATAGGCAGCCCCAGCATTTT
TRBV5-1	NA	NA	TRBJ2-7	CASSSRTRVEEQYF	TGCGCCAGCAGTTCACGGACACGAGTTGAGGAGCAGTACTTC
TRBV5-4	NA	once	TRBJ1-3	CASSLMTVSGNTIYF	TGTGCCAGCAGCTTGATGACCGTCTCTGGAAACACCATATATTTT
TRBV6-5	NA	NA	TRBJ2-3	CASNPPGSNTQYF	TGTGCCAGCAACCCACCGGGTAGCAATACGCAGTATTTT
TRBV5-1	NA	NA	TRBJ1-2	CASSASGQPNYGYTF	TGCGCCAGCAGCGCCAGCGGACAACCCAACTATGGCTACACCTTC
TRBV9	NA	NA	TRBJ2-3	CASSVGVPPDTQYF	TGTGCCAGCAGCGTAGGAGTCCCCCCAGATACGCAGTATTTT
TRBV5-1	NA	NA	TRBJ1-1	CASSLGGGNTEAFF	TGCGCCAGCAGCTTGGGCGGCGGGAACACTGAAGCTTTCTTT
TRBV7-2	NA	NA	TRBJ2-2	CASSPTWRTGELFF	TGTGCCAGCAGCCCAACTTGGCGCACCGGGGAGCTGTTTTTT
TRBV9	NA	NA	TRBJ1-4	CASSVASRGREKLFF	TGTGCCAGCAGCGTAGCCTCCAGGGGTCGTGAAAAACTGTTTTTT
TRBV7-3	NA	NA	TRBJ2-7	CASSLSGRGLDEQYF	TGTGCCAGCAGCTTAAGTGGACGGGGGCTGGACGAGCAGTACTTC
TRBV12-3/TRBV12-4	NA	NA	TRBJ1-1	CASSKVNTEAFF	TGTGCCAGCAGTAAAGTGAACACTGAAGCTTTCTTT
TRBV4-2	NA	NA	TRBJ1-5	CASSHNRDGNQPQHF	TGTGCCAGCAGCCATAACAGGGACGGCAATCAGCCCCAGCATTTT
TRBV28	TRBD1	NA	TRBJ1-1	CASSARRQGASNTEAFF	TGTGCCAGCAGTGCCCGGAGACAGGGGGCGAGTAACACTGAAGCTTTCTTT
TRBV5-1	NA	NA	TRBJ1-4	CASSPIGQPGEKLFF	TGCGCCAGCAGCCCGATAGGACAGCCCGGGGAAAAACTGTTTTTT
TRBV28	NA	NA	TRBJ2-1	CASTIRHSEVFYGQFF	TGTGCCAGCACCATAAGGCACAGCGAGGTATTTTACGGGCAGTTCTTC
TRBV7-9	NA	once	TRBJ1-2	CASSPDGGYTF	TGTGCCAGCAGCCCGGACGGTGGCTACACCTTC
TRBV6-2/TRBV6-3	NA	NA	TRBJ1-1	CASSLRYGESTEAFF	TGTGCCAGCAGTTTGAGGTACGGGGAAAGCACTGAAGCTTTCTTT
TRBV29-1	NA	NA	TRBJ2-2	CSVSHTGELFF	TGCAGCGTTTCACACACCGGGGAGCTGTTTTTT
TRBV6-6	TRBD1	once	TRBJ1-2	CASSYSTGAADYGYTF	TGTGCCAGCAGTTACTCGACAGGGGCGGCGGACTATGGCTACACCTTC
TRBV11-2	NA	NA	TRBJ2-2	CASSLTGHSRELFF	TGTGCCAGCAGCTTAACGGGGCATAGTAGGGAGCTGTTTTTT
TRBV6-5	TRBD1	NA	TRBJ2-7	CASSYGPGGYEQYF	TGTGCCAGCAGTTATGGTCCAGGGGGCTACGAGCAGTACTTC
TRBV9	NA	NA	TRBJ2-1	CASAAQAGHAYNEQFF	TGTGCCAGCGCCGCCCAGGCGGGGCACGCCTACAATGAGCAGTTCTTC
TRBV6-2/TRBV6-3	TRBD1	few	TRBJ1-2	CASSYSGTAQYGYTF	TGTGCCAGCAGTTACTCCGGGACAGCTCAATATGGCTACACCTTC
TRBV19	NA	NA	TRBJ2-7	CASRSGTAASYEQYF	TGTGCCAGTAGGTCGGGGACCGCAGCTTCCTACGAGCAGTACTTC
TRBV18	TRBD1	NA	TRBJ2-7	CASSPTGQGAYEQYF	TGTGCCAGCTCACCGACGGGACAGGGGGCCTACGAGCAGTACTTC
TRBV19	NA	once	TRBJ1-1	CASVTGRTEAFF	TGTGCCAGTGTGACAGGACGCACTGAAGCTTTCTTT
TRBV10-1	TRBD2	NA	TRBJ2-2	CASSRLPGLAVNTGELFF	TGCGCCAGCAGTAGACTCCCCGGGCTAGCGGTGAACACCGGGGAGCTGTTTTTT
TRBV2	NA	once	TRBJ1-1	CASSGTEAFF	TGTGCCAGCTCGGGCACTGAAGCTTTCTTT
TRBV3-1/TRBV3-2	TRBD1	NA	TRBJ1-2	CASSHLSGTGTYGYTF	TGTGCCAGCAGCCACCTCTCCGGGACAGGGACCTATGGCTACACCTTC
TRBV5-1	TRBD1	NA	TRBJ2-1	CASSYWTGNVGEQFF	TGCGCCAGCAGCTACTGGACAGGCAACGTTGGTGAGCAGTTCTTC
TRBV9	NA	NA	TRBJ1-2	CASRFGGEPPNYGYTF	TGTGCCAGCAGATTCGGAGGGGAACCCCCTAACTATGGCTACACCTTC
TRBV6-5	NA	NA	TRBJ1-6	CASSAGWRDSPLHF	TGTGCCAGCAGCGCGGGTTGGAGAGATTCACCCCTCCACTTT
TRBV5-4	NA	NA	TRBJ2-3	CASRGVGTDTQYF	TGTGCCAGCAGGGGGGTTGGCACAGATACGCAGTATTTT
TRBV3-1/TRBV3-2	NA	NA	TRBJ2-5	CASTTGTVGETQYF	TGTGCCAGCACCACCGGGACGGTTGGAGAGACCCAGTACTTC
TRBV7-9	NA	NA	TRBJ1-5	CASSLSELNQPQHF	TGTGCCAGCAGCTTAAGTGAGCTTAATCAGCCCCAGCATTTT
TRBV3-1/TRBV3-2	NA	NA	TRBJ1-2	CASRSRRNGAHGYTF	TGTGCCAGCAGATCAAGACGAAACGGAGCCCATGGCTACACCTTC
TRBV5-1	NA	NA	TRBJ1-2	CASSLDSNYGYTF	TGCGCCAGCAGCTTGGATTCTAACTATGGCTACACCTTC
TRBV7-8	TRBD2	NA	TRBJ2-1	CASSLLDGSSGVLF	TGTGCCAGCAGCCTACTTGACGGCTCCAGCGGGGTTCTCTTC
TRBV28	NA	NA	TRBJ1-4	CASSLESRGGEKLFF	TGTGCCAGCAGTTTAGAAAGCAGGGGCGGTGAAAAACTGTTTTTT
TRBV5-1	NA	NA	TRBJ1-5	CASSSGTGNQPQHF	TGCGCCAGCAGCTCAGGGACGGGCAATCAGCCCCAGCATTTT
TRBV12-3/TRBV12-4	NA	NA	TRBJ1-1	CASSLQRNTEAFF	TGTGCCAGCAGTTTACAGCGGAACACTGAAGCTTTCTTT
TRBV3-1/TRBV3-2	NA	NA	TRBJ1-6	CASSPDSSYNSPLHF	TGTGCCAGCAGCCCCGACAGCTCCTATAATTCACCCCTCCACTTT
TRBV7-8	NA	NA	TRBJ2-2	CASSRFGGLTGELFF	TGTGCCAGCAGCCGATTTGGGGGGCTAACCGGGGAGCTGTTTTTT
TRBV7-6	TRBD1	NA	TRBJ1-4	CASSSAGGAYEKLFF	TGTGCCAGCAGCTCTGCAGGGGGCGCGTATGAAAAACTGTTTTTT
TRBV5-6	TRBD1	NA	TRBJ2-5	CASSFGTGAETQYF	TGTGCCAGCAGCTTCGGCACAGGGGCGGAGACCCAGTACTTC
TRBV5-1	TRBD2	NA	TRBJ2-7	CASSSTNGRSNEQYF	TGCGCCAGCAGCTCCACTAACGGGAGGTCCAACGAGCAGTACTTC
TRBV2	TRBD2	NA	TRBJ2-1	CATLGLAGGSYNEQFF	TGTGCTACCTTGGGACTAGCGGGGGGGTCCTACAATGAGCAGTTCTTC
TRBV24-1	NA	once	TRBJ1-1	CATSDPSSEAFF	TGCGCCACCAGTGATCCCTCGTCTGAAGCTTTCTTT
TRBV6-5	NA	NA	TRBJ1-2	CASSKQGYGYTF	TGTGCCAGCAGTAAGCAGGGTTATGGCTACACCTTC
TRBV5-6	TRBD1	NA	TRBJ1-1	CASSLDRGEINTEAFF	TGTGCCAGCAGCTTGGACAGGGGGGAGATCAACACTGAAGCTTTCTTT
TRBV4-2	NA	NA	TRBJ1-2	CASSQAAGGDYGYTF	TGTGCCAGCAGCCAAGCTGCTGGAGGAGACTATGGCTACACCTTC
TRBV20-1	NA	NA	TRBJ1-1	CSASVPQASSTEAFF	TGCAGTGCTAGTGTCCCACAGGCCTCGAGCACTGAAGCTTTCTTT
TRBV5-1	NA	NA	TRBJ1-6	CASSLTGPPYNSPLHF	TGCGCCAGCAGCTTGACAGGGCCACCTTATAATTCACCCCTCCACTTT